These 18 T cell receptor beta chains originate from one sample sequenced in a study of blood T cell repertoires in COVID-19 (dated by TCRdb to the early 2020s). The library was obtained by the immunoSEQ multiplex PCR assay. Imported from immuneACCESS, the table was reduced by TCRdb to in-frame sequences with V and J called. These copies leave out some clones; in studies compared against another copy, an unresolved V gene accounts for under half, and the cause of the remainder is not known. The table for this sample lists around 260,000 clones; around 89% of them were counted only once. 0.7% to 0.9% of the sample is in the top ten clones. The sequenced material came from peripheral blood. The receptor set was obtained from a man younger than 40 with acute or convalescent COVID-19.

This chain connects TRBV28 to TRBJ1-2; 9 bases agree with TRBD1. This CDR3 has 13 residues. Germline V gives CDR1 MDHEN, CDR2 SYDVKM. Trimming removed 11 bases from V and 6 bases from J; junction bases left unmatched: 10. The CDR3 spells CAAFGDRVDGYTF. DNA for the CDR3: TGTGCCGCCTTCGGGGACAGGGTGGATGGCTACACCTTC.

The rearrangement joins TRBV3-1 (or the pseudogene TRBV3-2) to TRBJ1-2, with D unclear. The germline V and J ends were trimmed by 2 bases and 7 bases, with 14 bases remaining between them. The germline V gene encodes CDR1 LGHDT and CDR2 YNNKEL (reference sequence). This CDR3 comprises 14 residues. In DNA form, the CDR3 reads TGTGCCAGCAGCCAATCGACCGGAACTATTGGCTACACCTTC. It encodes CASSQSTGTIGYTF.

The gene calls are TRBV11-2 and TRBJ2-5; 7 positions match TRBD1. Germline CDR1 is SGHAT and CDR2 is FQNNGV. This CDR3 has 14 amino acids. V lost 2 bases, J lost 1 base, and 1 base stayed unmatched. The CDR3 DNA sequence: TGTGCCAGCAGCTTACGGACAGGCCAAGAGACCCAGTACTTC. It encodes CASSLRTGQETQYF.

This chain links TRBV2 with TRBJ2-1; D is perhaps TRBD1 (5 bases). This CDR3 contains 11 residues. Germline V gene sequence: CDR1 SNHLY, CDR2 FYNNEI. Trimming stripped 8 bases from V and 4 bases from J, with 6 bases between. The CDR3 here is CASQGYNEQFF. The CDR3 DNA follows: TGTGCCAGCCAGGGTTACAATGAGCAGTTCTTC.

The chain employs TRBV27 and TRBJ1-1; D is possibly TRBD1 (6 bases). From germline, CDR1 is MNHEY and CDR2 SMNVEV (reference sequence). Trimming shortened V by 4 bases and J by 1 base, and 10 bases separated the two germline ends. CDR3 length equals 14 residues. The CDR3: CASSWGRPNTEAFF. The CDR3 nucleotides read TGTGCCAGCAGTTGGGGGCGCCCGAACACTGAAGCTTTCTTT.

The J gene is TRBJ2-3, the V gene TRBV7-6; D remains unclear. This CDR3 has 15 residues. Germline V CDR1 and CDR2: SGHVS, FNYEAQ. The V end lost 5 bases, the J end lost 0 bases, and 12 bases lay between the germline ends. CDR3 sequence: CASSLSGVSTDTQYF. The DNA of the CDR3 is TGTGCCAGCAGCCTATCAGGCGTTAGCACAGATACGCAGTATTTT.

As DNA, the CDR3 is TGTGCCAGCTCACCCCTCAGCAGCGGGGCTTTCTTT. Its translation is CASSPLSSGAFF. The rearrangement joins TRBV18 to TRBJ1-1; D unresolved. CDR1 is KGHSH, CDR2 LQKENI, per germline. V lost 3 bases, J lost 11 bases, and 13 bases lay in between. This CDR3 has 12 residues. The full variable domain, with the rest looked up from reference TRBV18 and TRBJ1-1, is NAGVMQNPRHLVRRRGQEARLRCSPMKGHSHVYWYRQLPEEGLKFMVYLQKENIIDESGMPKERFSAEFPKEGPSILRIQQVVRGDSAAYFCASSPLSSGAFFGQGTRLTVV.

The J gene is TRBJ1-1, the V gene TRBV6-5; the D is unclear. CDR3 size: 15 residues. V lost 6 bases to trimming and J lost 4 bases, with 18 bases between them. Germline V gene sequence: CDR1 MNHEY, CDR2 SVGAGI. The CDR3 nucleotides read TGTGCCAGCAGACTCGGCCCCGGGAGAAGCACTGAAGCTTTCTTT. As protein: CASRLGPGRSTEAFF.

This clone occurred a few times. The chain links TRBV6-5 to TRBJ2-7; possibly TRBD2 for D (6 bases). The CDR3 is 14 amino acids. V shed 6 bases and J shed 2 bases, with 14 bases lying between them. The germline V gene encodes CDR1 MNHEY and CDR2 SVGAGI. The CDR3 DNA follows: TGTGCCAGCAGGAGAGGGGACTTCACCTACGAGCAGTACTTC. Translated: CASRRGDFTYEQYF.

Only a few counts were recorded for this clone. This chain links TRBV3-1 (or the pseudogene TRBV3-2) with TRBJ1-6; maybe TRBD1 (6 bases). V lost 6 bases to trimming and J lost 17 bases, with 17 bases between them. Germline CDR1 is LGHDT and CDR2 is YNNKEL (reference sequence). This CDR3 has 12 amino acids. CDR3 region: CASRIQQGVVHF. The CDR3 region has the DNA TGTGCCAGCAGGATTCAACAGGGAGTTGTCCACTTT.

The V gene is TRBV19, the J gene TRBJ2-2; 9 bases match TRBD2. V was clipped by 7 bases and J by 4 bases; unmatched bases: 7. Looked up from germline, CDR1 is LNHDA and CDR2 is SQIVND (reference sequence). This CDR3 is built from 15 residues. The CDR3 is CASMGGRALTGELFF. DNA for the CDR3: TGTGCCAGTATGGGCGGGAGGGCACTCACCGGGGAGCTGTTTTTT.

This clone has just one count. CDR3 amino acids: CASSLDRAGQGGYTF. In DNA form, the CDR3 reads TGTGCCAGCAGCTTAGATCGTGCAGGGCAAGGCGGCTACACCTTC. The V gene is TRBV7-9, the J gene TRBJ1-2; D is possibly TRBD1 (5 bases). Trimming removed 1 base from V and 8 bases from J, with 17 bases in between. The CDR3 totals 15 residues. Germline V lookup: CDR1 SEHNR, CDR2 FQNEAQ (reference sequence).

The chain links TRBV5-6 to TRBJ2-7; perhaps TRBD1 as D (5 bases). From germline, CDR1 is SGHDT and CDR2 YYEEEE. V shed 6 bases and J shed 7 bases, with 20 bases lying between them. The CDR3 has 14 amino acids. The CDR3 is CASTATVGLGEQYF. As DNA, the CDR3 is TGTGCCAGCACCGCGACTGTGGGGCTAGGAGAGCAGTACTTC.

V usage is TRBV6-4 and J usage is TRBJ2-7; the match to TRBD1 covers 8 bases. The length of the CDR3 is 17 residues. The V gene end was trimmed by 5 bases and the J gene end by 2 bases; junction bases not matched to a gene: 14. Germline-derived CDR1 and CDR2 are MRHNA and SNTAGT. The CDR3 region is CASSSFTISTGAYEQYF. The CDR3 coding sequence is TGTGCCAGCAGTTCCTTCACAATTTCGACAGGGGCCTACGAGCAGTACTTC.

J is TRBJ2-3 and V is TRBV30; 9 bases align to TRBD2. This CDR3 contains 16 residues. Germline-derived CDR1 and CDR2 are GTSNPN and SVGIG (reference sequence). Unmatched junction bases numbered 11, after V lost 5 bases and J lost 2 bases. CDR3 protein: CAWARGTSPSTDTQYF. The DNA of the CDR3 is TGTGCCTGGGCCCGTGGGACTAGCCCGTCCACAGATACGCAGTATTTT.

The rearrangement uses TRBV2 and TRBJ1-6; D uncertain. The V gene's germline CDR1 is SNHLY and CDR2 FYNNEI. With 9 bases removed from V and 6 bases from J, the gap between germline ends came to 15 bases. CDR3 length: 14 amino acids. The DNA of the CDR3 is TGTGCCAGTCTTGGAGGACGGAGTAATTCACCCCTCCACTTT. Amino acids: CASLGGRSNSPLHF.

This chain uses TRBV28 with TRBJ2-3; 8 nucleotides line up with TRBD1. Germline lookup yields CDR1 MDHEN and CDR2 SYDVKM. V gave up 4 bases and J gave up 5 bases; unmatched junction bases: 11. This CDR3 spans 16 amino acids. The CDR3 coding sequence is TGTGCCAGCAGTTCCTACAGACAGGGGCTGGGAGATACGCAGTATTTT. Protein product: CASSSYRQGLGDTQYF.

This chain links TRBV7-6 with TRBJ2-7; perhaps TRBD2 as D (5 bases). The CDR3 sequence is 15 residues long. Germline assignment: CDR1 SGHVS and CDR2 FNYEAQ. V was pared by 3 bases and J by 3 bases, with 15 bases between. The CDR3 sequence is CASSLRGSSLYEQYF. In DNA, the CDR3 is TGTGCCAGCAGCTTGAGAGGGAGCTCTCTCTACGAGCAGTACTTC.